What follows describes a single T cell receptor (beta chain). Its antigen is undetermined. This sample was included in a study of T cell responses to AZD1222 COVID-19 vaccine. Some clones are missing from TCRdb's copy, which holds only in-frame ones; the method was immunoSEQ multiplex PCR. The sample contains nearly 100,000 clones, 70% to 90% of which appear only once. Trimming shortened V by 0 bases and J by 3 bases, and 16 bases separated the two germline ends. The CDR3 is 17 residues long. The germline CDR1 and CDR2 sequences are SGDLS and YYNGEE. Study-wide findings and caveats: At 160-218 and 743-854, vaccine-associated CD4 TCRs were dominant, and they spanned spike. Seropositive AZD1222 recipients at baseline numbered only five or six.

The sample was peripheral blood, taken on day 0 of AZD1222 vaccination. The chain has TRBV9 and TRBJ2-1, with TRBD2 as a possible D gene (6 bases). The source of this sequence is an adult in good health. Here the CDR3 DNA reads TGTGCCAGCAGCGTAGTCTCCAGCGGGTTCCTCTACAATGAGCAGTTCTTC. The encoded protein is CASSVVSSGFLYNEQFF.